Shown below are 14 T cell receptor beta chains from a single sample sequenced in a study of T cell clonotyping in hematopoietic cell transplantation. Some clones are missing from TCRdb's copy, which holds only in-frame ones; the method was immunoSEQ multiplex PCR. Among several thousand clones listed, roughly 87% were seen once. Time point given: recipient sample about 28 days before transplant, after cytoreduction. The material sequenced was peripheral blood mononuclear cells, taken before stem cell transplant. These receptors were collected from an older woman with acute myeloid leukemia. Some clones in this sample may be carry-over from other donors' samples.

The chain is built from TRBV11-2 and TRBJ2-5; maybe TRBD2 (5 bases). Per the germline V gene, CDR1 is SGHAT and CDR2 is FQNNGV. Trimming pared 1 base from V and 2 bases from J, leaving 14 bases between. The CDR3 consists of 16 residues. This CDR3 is CASSLGFWTSQETQYF. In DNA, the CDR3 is TGTGCCAGCAGCTTAGGTTTCTGGACTTCACAAGAGACCCAGTACTTC.

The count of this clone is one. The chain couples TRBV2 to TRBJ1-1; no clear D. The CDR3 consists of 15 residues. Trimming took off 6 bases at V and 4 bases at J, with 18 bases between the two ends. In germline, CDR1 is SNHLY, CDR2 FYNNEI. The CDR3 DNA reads TGTGCCAGCAGACCGCAGCGGAGGTCTAGCACTGAAGCTTTCTTT. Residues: CASRPQRRSSTEAFF. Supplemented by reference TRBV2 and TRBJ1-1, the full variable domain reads EPEVTQTPSHQVTQMGQEVILRCVPISNHLYFYWYRQILGQKVEFLVSFYNNEISEKSEIFDDQFSVERPDGSNFTLKIRSTKLEDSAMYFCASRPQRRSSTEAFFGQGTRLTVV.

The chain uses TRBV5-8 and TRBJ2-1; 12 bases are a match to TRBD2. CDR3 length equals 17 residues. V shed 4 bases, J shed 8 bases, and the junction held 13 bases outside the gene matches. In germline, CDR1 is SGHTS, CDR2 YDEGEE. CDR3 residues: CASSPSPRTSGMYEQFF. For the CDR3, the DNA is TGTGCCAGCAGCCCATCCCCGCGGACTAGCGGGATGTATGAGCAGTTCTTC.

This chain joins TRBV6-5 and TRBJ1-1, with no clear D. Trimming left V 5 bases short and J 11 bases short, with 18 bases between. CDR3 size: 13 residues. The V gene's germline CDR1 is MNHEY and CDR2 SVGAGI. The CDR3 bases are TGTGCCAGCAGTCACCCTTCTCTGGGAAGGGCTTTCTTT. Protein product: CASSHPSLGRAFF.

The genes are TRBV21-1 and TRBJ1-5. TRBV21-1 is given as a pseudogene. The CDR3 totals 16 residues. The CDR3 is CASSKEPHQSNQPQHF. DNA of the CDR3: TGTGCCAGCAGCAAGGAGCCCCACCAGAGCAATCAGCCCCAGCATTTT.

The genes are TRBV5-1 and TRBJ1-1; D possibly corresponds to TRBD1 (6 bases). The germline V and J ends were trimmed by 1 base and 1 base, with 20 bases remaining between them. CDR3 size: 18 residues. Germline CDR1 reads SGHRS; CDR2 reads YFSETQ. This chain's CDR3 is CASSLRPTGGGTNTEAFF. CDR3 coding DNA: TGCGCCAGCAGCTTGCGGCCGACAGGCGGAGGGACGAACACTGAAGCTTTCTTT.

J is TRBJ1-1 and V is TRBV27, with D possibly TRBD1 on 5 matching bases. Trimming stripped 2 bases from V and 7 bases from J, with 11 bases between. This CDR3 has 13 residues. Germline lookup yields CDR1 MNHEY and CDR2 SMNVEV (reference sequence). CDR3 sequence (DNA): TGTGCCAGCAGTTTAGGGGCTTGGAATGAAGCTTTCTTT. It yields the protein CASSLGAWNEAFF.

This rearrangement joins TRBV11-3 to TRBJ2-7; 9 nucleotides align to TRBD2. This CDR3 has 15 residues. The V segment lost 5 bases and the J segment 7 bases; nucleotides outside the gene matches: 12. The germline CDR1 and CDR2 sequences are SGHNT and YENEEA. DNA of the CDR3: TGTGCCAGCAGCGCCCTGACTAGCGGAGTGGGTGAGCAGTACGTC. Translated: CASSALTSGVGEQYV.

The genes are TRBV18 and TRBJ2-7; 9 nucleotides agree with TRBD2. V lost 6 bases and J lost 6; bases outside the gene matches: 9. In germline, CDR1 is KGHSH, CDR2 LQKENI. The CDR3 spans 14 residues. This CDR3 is CASSLSGSPLEQYV. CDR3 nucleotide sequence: TGTGCCAGCTCCCTTAGCGGGAGCCCTCTCGAGCAGTACGTC.

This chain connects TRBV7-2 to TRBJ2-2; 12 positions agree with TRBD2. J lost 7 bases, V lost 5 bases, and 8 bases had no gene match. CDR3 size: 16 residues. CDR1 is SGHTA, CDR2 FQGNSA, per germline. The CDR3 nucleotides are TGTGCCAGCAGCCCGAGGACTAGCGGGACTGGCGGGGAGCTGTTTTTT. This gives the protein CASSPRTSGTGGELFF.

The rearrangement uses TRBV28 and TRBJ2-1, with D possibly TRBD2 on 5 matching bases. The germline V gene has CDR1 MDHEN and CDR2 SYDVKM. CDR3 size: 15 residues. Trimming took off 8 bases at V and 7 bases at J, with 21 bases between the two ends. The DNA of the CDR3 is TGTGCCAGCTCCACCCGGCAGCGGCTAGGGAATGAGCAGTTCTTC. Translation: CASSTRQRLGNEQFF.

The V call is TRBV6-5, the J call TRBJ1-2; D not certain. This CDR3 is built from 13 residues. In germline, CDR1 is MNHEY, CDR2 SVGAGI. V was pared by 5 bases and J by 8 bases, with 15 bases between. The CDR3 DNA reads TGTGCCAGCAGTGTTTACGATTCGGGAGGCTACACCTTC. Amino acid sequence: CASSVYDSGGYTF.

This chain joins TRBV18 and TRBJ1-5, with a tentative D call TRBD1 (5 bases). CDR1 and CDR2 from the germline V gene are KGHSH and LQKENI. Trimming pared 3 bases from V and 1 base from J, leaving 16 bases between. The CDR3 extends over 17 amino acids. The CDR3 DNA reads TGTGCCAGCTCACCCTTTAGGGCGGGGCAGAGCAATCAGCCCCAGCATTTT. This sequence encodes CASSPFRAGQSNQPQHF.

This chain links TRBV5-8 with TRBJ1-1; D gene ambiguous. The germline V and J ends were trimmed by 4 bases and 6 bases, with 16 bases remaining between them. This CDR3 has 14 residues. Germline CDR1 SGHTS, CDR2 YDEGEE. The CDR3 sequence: CASSPPFDTSEAFF. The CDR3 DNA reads TGTGCCAGCAGCCCACCATTTGACACCTCTGAAGCTTTCTTT.